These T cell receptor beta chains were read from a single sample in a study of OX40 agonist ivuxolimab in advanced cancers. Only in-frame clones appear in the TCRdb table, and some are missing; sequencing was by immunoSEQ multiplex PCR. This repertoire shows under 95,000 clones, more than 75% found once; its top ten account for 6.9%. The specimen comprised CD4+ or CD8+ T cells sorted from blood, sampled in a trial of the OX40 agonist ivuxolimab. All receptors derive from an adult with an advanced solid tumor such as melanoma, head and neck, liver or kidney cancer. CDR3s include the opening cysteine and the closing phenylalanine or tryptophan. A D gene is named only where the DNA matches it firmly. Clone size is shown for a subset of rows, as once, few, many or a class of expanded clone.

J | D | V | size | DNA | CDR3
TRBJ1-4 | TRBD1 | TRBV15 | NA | TGTGCCACCAGCAGATCCGGGACAGGGGTTGAAAAACTGTTTTTT | CATSRSGTGVEKLFF
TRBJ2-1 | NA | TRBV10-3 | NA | TGTGCCATCAGTGAGCTCCCGGCTGAGCAGTTCTTC | CAISELPAEQFF
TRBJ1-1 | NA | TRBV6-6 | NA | TGTGCCAGCAGTCCTACGGGGCTTGAAGCTTTCTTT | CASSPTGLEAFF
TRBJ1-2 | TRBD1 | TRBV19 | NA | TGTGCCAGTAATGAGGGACAGCCCTATGGCTACACCTTC | CASNEGQPYGYTF
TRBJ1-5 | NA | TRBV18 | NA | TGTGCCAGCTCACCAGCAGGGGTAAGGGATCAGCCCCAGCATTTT | CASSPAGVRDQPQHF
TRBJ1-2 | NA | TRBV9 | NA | TGTGCCAGCAGCCTAACCCCGGGGGGGACGAAAGGCTACACCTTC | CASSLTPGGTKGYTF
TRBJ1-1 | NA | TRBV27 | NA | TGTGCCAGCAGTTTAGGTCCAGGAAAGACTGAAGCTTTCTTT | CASSLGPGKTEAFF
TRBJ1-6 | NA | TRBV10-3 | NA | TGTGCCATCTCAGACGGCTATAATTCACCCCTCCACTTT | CAISDGYNSPLHF
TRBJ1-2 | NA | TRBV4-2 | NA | TGTGCCAGCAGCCACCCATCACGGGGCGATGGCTACACCTTC | CASSHPSRGDGYTF
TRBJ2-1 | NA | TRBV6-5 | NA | TGTGCCAGCAGTTACCGGGGGCGACACAATGAGCAGTTCTTC | CASSYRGRHNEQFF
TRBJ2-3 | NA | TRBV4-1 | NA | TGCGCCAGCAGCCGGGCCCCCCGTTCTACGCAGTATTTT | CASSRAPRSTQYF
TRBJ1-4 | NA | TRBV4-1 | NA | TGCGCCAGCAGCCACGGCAGGGGTGAGGCTAATGAAAAACTGTTTTTT | CASSHGRGEANEKLFF
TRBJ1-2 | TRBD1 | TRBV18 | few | TGTGCCAGCTCACCGAGACAGGGGGCCCGAAATGGCTACACCTTC | CASSPRQGARNGYTF
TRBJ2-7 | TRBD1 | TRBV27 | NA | TGTGCCAGCAGTTCCAATCGACAGGGGGCCTACGAGCAGTACTTC | CASSSNRQGAYEQYF
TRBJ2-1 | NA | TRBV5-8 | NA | TGTGCCAGCAGCTTGGGGGACCCCTACAATGAGCAGTTCTTC | CASSLGDPYNEQFF
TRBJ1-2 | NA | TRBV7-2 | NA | TGTGCCAGCAGCTTTGACCCAGCGGGCTACACCTTC | CASSFDPAGYTF
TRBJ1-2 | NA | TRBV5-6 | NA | TGTGCCAGCAGCTTGAAGGGTCAAAACTATGGCTACACCTTC | CASSLKGQNYGYTF
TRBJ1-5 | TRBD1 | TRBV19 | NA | TGTGCCAGTAGCCCGGGACAGAATTATCAGCCCCAGCATTTT | CASSPGQNYQPQHF
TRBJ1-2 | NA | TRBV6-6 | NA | TGTGCCAGCAGTTACTCGGGCAGGACAATCTATGGCTACACCTTC | CASSYSGRTIYGYTF
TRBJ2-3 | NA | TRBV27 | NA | TGTGCCAGCACAAGGGTTGGCACAGATACGCAGTATTTT | CASTRVGTDTQYF
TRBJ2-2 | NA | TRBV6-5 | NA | TGTGCCAGCAGTTACTCTGTCAACGGGGAGCTGTTTTTT | CASSYSVNGELFF
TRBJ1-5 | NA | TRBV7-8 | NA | TGTGCCAGCAGCTTAGGGGTTAGAAGCTCAGGGAAAGGCAATCAGCCCCAGCATTTT | CASSLGVRSSGKGNQPQHF
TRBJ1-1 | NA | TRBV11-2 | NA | TGTGCCAGCAGCTCCCTACGGGACACTGAAGCTTTCTTT | CASSSLRDTEAFF
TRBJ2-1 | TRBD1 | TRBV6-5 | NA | TGTGCCAGCAGTCCCGACAGGGGCCCCTACAATGAGCAGTTCTTC | CASSPDRGPYNEQFF
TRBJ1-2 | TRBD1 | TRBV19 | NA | TGTGCCGTTGGGACAGATTTTAACTATGGCTACACCTTC | CAVGTDFNYGYTF
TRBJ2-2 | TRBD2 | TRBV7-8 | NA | TGTGCCAGCAGCTTAGGTCCGGGGGGACCCGGGGAGCTGTTTTTT | CASSLGPGGPGELFF
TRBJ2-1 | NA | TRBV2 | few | TGTGCCAGCACGAGAGAGGAGACGGGGCAGTTCTTC | CASTREETGQFF
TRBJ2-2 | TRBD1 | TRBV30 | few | TGTGCCTGGAGCGTTACCCCAGGGGGTCGTACCGGGGAGCTGTTTTTT | CAWSVTPGGRTGELFF
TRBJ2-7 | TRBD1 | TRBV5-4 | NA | TGTGCCAGCAGCTTGAACAGGGGTTACGAGCAGTACTTC | CASSLNRGYEQYF
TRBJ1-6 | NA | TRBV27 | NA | TGTGCCAGCAGTTCCCCAGGTTCACCCCTCCACTTT | CASSSPGSPLHF
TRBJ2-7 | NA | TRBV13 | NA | TGTGCCAGCAGCTCTGCAGGGTACGAGCAGTACTTC | CASSSAGYEQYF
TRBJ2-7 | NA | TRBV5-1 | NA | TGCGCCAGCAGCTTCGATTTGCGAGAGTACGAGCAGTACTTC | CASSFDLREYEQYF
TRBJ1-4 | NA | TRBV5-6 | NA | TGTGCCAGCAGCTTGTTATCTGAACAACAACTGTTTTTT | CASSLLSEQQLFF
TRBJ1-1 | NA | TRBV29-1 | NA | TGCAGCGTTGAAGTGGGTAAAAGCACTGAAGCTTTCTTT | CSVEVGKSTEAFF
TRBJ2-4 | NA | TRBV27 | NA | TGTGCCAGCAGTTCAGGACTAGCCAAAAACATTCAGTACTTC | CASSSGLAKNIQYF
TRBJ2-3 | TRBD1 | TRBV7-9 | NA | TGTGCCAGCAGCTACTCGGGACAGGGGGCGCGGGATACGCAGTATTTT | CASSYSGQGARDTQYF
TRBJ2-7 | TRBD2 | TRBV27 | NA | TGTGCCAGCAGTACACCAGCGGGGGGGCACTACGAGCAGTACTTC | CASSTPAGGHYEQYF
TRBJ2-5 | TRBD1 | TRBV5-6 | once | TGTGCCAGCAGCTTGAATGTCGGGACAGGGAAAGAGACCCAGTACTTC | CASSLNVGTGKETQYF
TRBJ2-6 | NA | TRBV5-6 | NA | TGTGCCAGCAGGTTGGGCTCTGGGGCCAACGTCCTGACTTTC | CASRLGSGANVLTF
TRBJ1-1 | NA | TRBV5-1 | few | TGCGCCAGCAGCTTCTATGGGAACACTGAAGCTTTCTTT | CASSFYGNTEAFF
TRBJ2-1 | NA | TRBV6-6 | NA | TGTGCCGGTGCACTGGGGGGAACCTACAATGAGCAGTTCTTC | CAGALGGTYNEQFF
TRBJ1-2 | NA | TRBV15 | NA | TGTGCCACCAGCAGATCCTCCGGGACAACCAACTATGGCTACACCTTC | CATSRSSGTTNYGYTF
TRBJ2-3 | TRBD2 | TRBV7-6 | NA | TGTGCCAGCAGCTTGAGGGCGGGGGGATACACAGATACGCAGTATTTT | CASSLRAGGYTDTQYF
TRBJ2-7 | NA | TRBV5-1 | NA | TGCGCCAGCAGCTTGAACGGGGGCTCCTACGAGCAGTACTTC | CASSLNGGSYEQYF
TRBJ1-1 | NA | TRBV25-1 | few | TGTGCCAGCGGTGACAGTGAAGCTTTCTTT | CASGDSEAFF